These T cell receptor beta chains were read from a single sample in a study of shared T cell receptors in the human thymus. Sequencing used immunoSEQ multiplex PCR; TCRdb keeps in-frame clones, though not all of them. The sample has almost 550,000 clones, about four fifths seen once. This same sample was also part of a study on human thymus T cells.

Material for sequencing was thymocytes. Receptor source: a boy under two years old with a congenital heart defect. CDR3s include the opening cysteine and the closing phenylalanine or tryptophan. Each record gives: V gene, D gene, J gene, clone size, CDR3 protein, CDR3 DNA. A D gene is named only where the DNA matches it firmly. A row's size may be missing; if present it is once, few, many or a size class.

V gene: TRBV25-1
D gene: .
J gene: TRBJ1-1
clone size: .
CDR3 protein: CASSSLRGGGRAFF
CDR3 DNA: TGTGCCAGCAGTTCCCTTCGGGGGGGAGGGCGGGCTTTCTTT

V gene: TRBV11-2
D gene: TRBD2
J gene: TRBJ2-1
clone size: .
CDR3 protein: CASSVSGLAFHEQFF
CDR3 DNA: TGTGCCAGCAGCGTATCTGGACTAGCGTTCCATGAGCAGTTCTTC

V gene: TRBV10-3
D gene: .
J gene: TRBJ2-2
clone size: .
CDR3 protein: CAISLGHAEDTGELFF
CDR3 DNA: TGTGCCATCAGTTTGGGACACGCTGAAGACACCGGGGAGCTGTTTTTT

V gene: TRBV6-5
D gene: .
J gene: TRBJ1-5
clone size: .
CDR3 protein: CASTQGWGEGQPQHF
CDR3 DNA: TGTGCCAGCACTCAAGGATGGGGGGAGGGTCAGCCCCAGCATTTT

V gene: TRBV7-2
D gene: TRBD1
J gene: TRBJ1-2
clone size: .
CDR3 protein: CASSYTGTDYGYTF
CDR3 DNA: TGTGCCAGCAGTTACACCGGGACAGACTATGGCTACACCTTC

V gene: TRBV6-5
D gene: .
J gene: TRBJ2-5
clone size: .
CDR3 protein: CASRPGGRGQETQYF
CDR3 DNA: TGTGCCAGCAGACCCGGTGGGCGGGGCCAAGAGACCCAGTACTTC

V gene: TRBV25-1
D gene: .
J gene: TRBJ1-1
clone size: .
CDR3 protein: CASSGHYSGNTEAFF
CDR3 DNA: TGTGCCAGCAGTGGGCATTACTCGGGGAACACTGAAGCTTTCTTT

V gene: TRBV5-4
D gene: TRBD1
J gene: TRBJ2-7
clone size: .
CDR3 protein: CASSREDRGLYEQYF
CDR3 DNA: TGTGCCAGCAGCCGGGAGGACAGGGGGCTCTACGAGCAGTACTTC

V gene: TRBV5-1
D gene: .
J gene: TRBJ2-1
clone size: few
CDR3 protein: CASSSERGGVYEQFF
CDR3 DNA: TGCGCCAGCAGCTCGGAACGAGGGGGGGTCTATGAGCAGTTCTTC

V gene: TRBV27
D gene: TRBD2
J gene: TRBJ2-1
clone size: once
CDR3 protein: CASSLQGNGRKGRGYNEQFF
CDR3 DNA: TGTGCCAGCAGTTTACAAGGAAACGGGAGGAAGGGTAGAGGGTACAATGAGCAGTTCTTC

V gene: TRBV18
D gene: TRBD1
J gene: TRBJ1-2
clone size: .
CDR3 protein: CASSPHGTDGYTF
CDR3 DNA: TGTGCCAGCTCACCCCACGGGACAGACGGCTACACCTTC

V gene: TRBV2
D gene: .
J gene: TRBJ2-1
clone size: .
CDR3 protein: CASSLDSPIYNEQFF
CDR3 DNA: TGTGCCAGCAGTCTGGACTCTCCCATCTACAATGAGCAGTTCTTC

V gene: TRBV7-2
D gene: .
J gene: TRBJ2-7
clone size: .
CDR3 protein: CASSLAERGEQYF
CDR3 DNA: TGTGCCAGCAGCTTAGCTGAAAGGGGGGAGCAGTACTTC

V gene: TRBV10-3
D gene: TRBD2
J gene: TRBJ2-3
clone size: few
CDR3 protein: CAIAGGIDDTQYF
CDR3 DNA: TGTGCCATCGCGGGGGGGATCGACGATACGCAGTATTTT

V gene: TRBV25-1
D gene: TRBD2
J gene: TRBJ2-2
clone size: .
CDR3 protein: CASSEGLVDTGELFF
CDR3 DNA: TGTGCCAGCAGTGAAGGACTAGTGGACACCGGGGAGCTGTTTTTT

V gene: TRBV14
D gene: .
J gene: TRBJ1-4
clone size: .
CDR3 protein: CASSQEWRQTNEKLFF
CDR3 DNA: TGTGCCAGCAGCCAAGAATGGCGACAAACTAATGAAAAACTGTTTTTT

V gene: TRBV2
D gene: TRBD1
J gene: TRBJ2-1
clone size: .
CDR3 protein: CARGQIQHEQFF
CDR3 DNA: TGTGCCAGGGGACAGATCCAGCATGAGCAGTTCTTC

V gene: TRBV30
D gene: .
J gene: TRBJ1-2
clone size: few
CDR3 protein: CAWRGGPEDYGYTF
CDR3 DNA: TGTGCCTGGAGAGGTGGGCCCGAAGACTATGGCTACACCTTC

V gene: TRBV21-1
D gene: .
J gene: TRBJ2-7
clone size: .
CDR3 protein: CASRGHSYEQYF
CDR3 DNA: TGTGCCAGCAGGGGCCATTCCTACGAGCAGTACTTC

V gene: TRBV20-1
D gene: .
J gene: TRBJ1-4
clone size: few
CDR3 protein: CSASAGEKLFF
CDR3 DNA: TGCAGTGCTAGTGCGGGTGAAAAACTGTTTTTT

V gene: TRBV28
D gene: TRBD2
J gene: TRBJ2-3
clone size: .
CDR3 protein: CASSLLAAGVPDTQYF
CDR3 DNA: TGTGCCAGCAGTTTATTAGCCGCGGGAGTGCCAGATACGCAGTATTTT

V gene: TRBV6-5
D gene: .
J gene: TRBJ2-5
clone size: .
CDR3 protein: CASTRPGLGETQYF
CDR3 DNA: TGTGCCAGCACCCGCCCGGGATTAGGAGAGACCCAGTACTTC

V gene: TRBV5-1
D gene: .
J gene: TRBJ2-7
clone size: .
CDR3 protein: CASSPRYDRPIYEQYF
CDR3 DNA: TGCGCCAGCAGCCCAAGGTATGACAGGCCTATCTACGAGCAGTACTTC

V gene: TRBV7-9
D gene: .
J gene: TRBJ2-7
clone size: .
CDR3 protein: CASSLGQCEQYF
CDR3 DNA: TGTGCCAGCAGCTTAGGGCAGTGCGAGCAGTACTTC

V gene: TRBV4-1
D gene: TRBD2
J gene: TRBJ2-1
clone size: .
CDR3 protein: CASSRGGEQFF
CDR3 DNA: TGCGCCAGCAGCCGGGGGGGTGAGCAGTTCTTC

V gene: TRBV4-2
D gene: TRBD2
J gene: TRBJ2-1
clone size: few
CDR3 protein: CASSRTPGLAGGLKQFF
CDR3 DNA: TGTGCCAGCAGCCGGACACCGGGACTAGCGGGAGGGCTGAAGCAGTTCTTC

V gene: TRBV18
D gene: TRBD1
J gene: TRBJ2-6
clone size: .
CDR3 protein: CASSPPQGAGANVLTF
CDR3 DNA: TGTGCCAGCTCACCACCACAGGGGGCTGGGGCCAACGTCCTGACTTTC

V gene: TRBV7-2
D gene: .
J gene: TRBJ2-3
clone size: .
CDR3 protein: CASSPLGAQYF
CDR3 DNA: TGTGCCAGCAGCCCTCTAGGGGCGCAGTATTTT

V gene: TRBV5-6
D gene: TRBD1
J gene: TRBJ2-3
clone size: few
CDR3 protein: CASSFRDRGPDTQYF
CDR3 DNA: TGTGCCAGCAGCTTCCGGGACAGGGGCCCAGATACGCAGTATTTT

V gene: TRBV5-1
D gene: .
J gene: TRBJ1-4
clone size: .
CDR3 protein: CASSLQGTEKLFF
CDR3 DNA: TGCGCCAGCAGCTTGCAGGGAACTGAAAAACTGTTTTTT

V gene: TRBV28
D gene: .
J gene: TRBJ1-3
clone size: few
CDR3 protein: CASSSAGNTIYF
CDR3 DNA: TGTGCCAGCAGCTCAGCTGGAAACACCATATATTTT

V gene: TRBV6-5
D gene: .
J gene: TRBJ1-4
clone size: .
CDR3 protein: CASSRGLGEKLFF
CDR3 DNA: TGTGCCAGCAGCAGGGGCCTGGGTGAAAAACTGTTTTTT

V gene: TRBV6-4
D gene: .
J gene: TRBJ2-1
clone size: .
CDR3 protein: CASTPTSSINEQFF
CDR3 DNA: TGTGCCAGCACACCGACTTCGAGCATCAATGAGCAGTTCTTC

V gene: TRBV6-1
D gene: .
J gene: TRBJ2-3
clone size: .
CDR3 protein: CASSEVEVSDTQYF
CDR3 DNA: TGTGCCAGCAGTGAAGTGGAGGTTTCAGATACGCAGTATTTT

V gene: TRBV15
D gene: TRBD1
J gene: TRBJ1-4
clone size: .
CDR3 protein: CATSRDEGTGATNEKLFF
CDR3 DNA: TGTGCCACCAGCAGAGATGAGGGGACAGGGGCAACTAATGAAAAACTGTTTTTT

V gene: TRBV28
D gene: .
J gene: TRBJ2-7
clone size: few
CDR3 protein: CASSLGWVGTQTYEQYF
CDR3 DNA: TGTGCCAGCAGTTTAGGTTGGGTTGGGACTCAGACCTACGAGCAGTACTTC

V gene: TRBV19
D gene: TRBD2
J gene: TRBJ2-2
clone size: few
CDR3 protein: CASSIRSGSIRELFF
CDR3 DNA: TGTGCCAGTAGTATACGTAGCGGGAGTATCAGGGAGCTGTTTTTT

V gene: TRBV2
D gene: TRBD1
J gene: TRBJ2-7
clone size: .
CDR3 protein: CASSAQGGVDEQYF
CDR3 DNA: TGTGCCAGCAGTGCACAGGGGGGTGTTGACGAGCAGTACTTC

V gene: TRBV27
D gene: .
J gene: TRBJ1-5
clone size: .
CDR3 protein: CASSLRAGDSNQPQHF
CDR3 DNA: TGTGCCAGCAGTTTACGAGCAGGGGATAGCAATCAGCCCCAGCATTTT

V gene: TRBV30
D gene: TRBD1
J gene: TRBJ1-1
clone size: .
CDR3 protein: CAWGTGTKDMNTEAFF
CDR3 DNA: TGTGCCTGGGGGACAGGGACTAAGGATATGAACACTGAAGCTTTCTTT

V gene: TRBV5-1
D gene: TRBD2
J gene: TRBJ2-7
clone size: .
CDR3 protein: CASSWLAGHSYEQYF
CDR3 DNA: TGCGCCAGCAGCTGGCTAGCGGGGCACTCCTACGAGCAGTACTTC

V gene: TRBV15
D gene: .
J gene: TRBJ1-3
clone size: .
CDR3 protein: CATSTRIRGSSGNTIYF
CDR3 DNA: TGTGCCACCAGCACCAGAATAAGGGGGAGCTCTGGAAACACCATATATTTT

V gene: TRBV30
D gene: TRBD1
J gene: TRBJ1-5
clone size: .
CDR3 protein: CAWRQALGTATGVYSNQPQHF
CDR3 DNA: TGTGCCTGGAGGCAGGCCCTTGGGACAGCCACGGGTGTGTATAGCAATCAGCCCCAGCATTTT

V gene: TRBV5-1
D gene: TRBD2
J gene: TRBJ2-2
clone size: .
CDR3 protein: CASSLARSLAGGPGTGELFF
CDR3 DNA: TGCGCCAGCAGCTTGGCCCGATCACTAGCGGGAGGGCCCGGCACCGGGGAGCTGTTTTTT

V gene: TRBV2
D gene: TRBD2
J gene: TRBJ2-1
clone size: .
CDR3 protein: CASATGTSGIPYNEQFF
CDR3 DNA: TGTGCCAGCGCAACCGGGACTAGCGGGATCCCCTACAATGAGCAGTTCTTC

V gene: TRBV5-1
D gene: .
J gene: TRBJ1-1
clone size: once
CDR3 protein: CASSLAVQGHTEAFF
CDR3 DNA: TGCGCCAGCAGCTTGGCAGTACAGGGACACACTGAAGCTTTCTTT

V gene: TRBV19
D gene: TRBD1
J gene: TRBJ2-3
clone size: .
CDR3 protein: CASRRDRVTDTQYF
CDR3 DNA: TGTGCCAGTAGACGGGACAGGGTCACAGATACGCAGTATTTT

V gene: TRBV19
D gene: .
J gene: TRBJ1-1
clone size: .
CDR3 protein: CASSFRQMNTEAFF
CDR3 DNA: TGTGCCAGTAGTTTTAGACAGATGAACACTGAAGCTTTCTTT

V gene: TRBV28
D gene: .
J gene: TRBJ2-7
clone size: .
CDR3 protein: CASATSKGEQYF
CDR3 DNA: TGTGCCAGCGCCACGTCAAAGGGGGAGCAGTACTTC

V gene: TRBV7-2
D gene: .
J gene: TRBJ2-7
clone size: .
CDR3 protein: CASSPGVLQSSYEQYF
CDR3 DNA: TGTGCCAGCAGCCCAGGTGTCCTTCAGAGCTCCTACGAGCAGTACTTC

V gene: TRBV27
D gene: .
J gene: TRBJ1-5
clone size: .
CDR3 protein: CASRLGGFTGLGPQHF
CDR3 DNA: TGTGCCAGCAGGCTAGGTGGCTTTACAGGGCTAGGACCCCAGCATTTT

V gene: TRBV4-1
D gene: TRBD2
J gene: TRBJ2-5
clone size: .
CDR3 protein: CASSLRAGEVQETQYF
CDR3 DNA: TGCGCCAGCAGCCTAAGGGCGGGAGAGGTCCAAGAGACCCAGTACTTC